Presented here are 24 T cell receptor beta chains from one specimen sequenced in a study of cytomegalovirus exposure and HLA in healthy donors. Researchers ran the PCR with 60 Vbeta and 13 Jbeta primers. The table came from immunoSEQ multiplex PCR; TCRdb's copy has only in-frame clones and leaves some out. The table includes about 160,000 clones, 82% detected once. The specimen was PBMCs. The receptors here all came from a girl under 18 in good health and CMV-seropositive.

CDR3 residues: CATSRDALNLYNEQFF. The CDR3 bases are TGTGCCACCAGCAGAGATGCCCTAAACCTATACAATGAGCAGTTCTTC. The chain is built from TRBV15 and TRBJ2-1; D is unresolved. CDR1 is LNHNV, CDR2 YYDKDF, per germline (reference sequence). With 0 bases removed from V and 4 bases from J, the gap between germline ends came to 13 bases. CDR3 size: 16 residues. Filled out from reference TRBV15 and TRBJ2-1, the complete variable domain reads DAMVIQNPRYQVTQFGKPVTLSCSQTLNHNVMYWYQQKSSQAPKLLFHYYDKDFNNEADTPDNFQSRRPNTSFCFLDIRSPGLGDTAMYLCATSRDALNLYNEQFFGPGTRLTVL.

The chain joins TRBV27 to TRBJ1-1, with TRBD1 identical over 7 bases. Germline loops: CDR1 MNHEY, CDR2 SMNVEV (reference sequence). V dropped 5 bases and J dropped 4; count of bases not matched to a gene: 4. The CDR3 has 13 amino acids. The CDR3 region has the DNA TGTGCCAGCAGTAACAGGGGTGTCACTGAAGCTTTCTTT. As protein: CASSNRGVTEAFF.

This clone appeared once. The rearrangement uses TRBV6-5 and TRBJ2-5; 11 nucleotides align to TRBD2. Per germline, CDR1 MNHEY and CDR2 SVGAGI. The CDR3 spans 15 residues. V shed 1 base, J shed 4 bases, and the junction held 2 bases outside the gene matches. CDR3 in amino acids: CASSYLAGGLETQYF. The DNA of the CDR3 is TGTGCCAGCAGTTACTTAGCGGGAGGGTTAGAGACCCAGTACTTC.

The gene calls are TRBV19 and TRBJ2-7, with a possible D match to TRBD1 (6 bases). V was trimmed by 6 bases and J by 0 bases, leaving 9 bases between them. The CDR3 runs 13 residues. Germline CDR1 and CDR2: LNHDA and SQIVND (reference sequence). CDR3 region: CASSQDSSYEQYF. As DNA, the CDR3 is TGTGCCAGTAGCCAGGACAGCTCCTACGAGCAGTACTTC.

This clone was seen more than once but under ten times. The V gene is TRBV2, the J gene TRBJ2-2; TRBD2 is a possible D gene (6 bases). This CDR3 is 14 amino acids long. The germline V and J ends were trimmed by 7 bases and 1 base, with 10 bases remaining between them. The germline gives CDR1 SNHLY, CDR2 FYNNEI. CDR3 protein: CASIPAGNTGELFF. The CDR3 region has the DNA TGTGCCAGCATTCCAGCGGGGAACACCGGGGAGCTGTTTTTT.

On this clone itself: This specimen includes other DNA sequences encoding the same CDR3. J is TRBJ2-7 and V is TRBV5-1; 7 nucleotides match TRBD1. This CDR3 comprises 14 residues. The V and J ends lost 0 bases and 3 bases, in that order; junction bases with no gene match: 3. CDR1 is SGHRS and CDR2 is YFSETQ in the germline V gene. This CDR3 reads CASSLGTGGYEQYF. CDR3 sequence (DNA): TGCGCCAGCAGCTTGGGGACAGGCGGCTACGAGCAGTACTTC.

This clone came up a few times. V usage is TRBV6-6 and J usage is TRBJ1-4; 7 nucleotides line up with TRBD1. This CDR3 comprises 15 residues. V lost 6 bases to trimming and J lost 8 bases; unmatched junction nucleotides: 12. Per the germline V gene, CDR1 is MNHNY and CDR2 is SVGAGI (reference sequence). The CDR3 protein is CASRLQTGAGEKLFF. The CDR3 DNA reads TGTGCCAGCAGACTTCAAACAGGGGCTGGGGAAAAACTGTTTTTT.

V gene TRBV7-8 combines with J gene TRBJ2-7; a possible D gene is TRBD1 (7 bases). The CDR3 sequence is 14 residues long. The V end lost 5 bases, the J end lost 1 base, and 12 bases lay between the germline ends. Germline V gene lookup returns CDR1 SGHVS and CDR2 FQNEAQ. This CDR3 reads CASSPRDRSYEQYF. CDR3 DNA sequence: TGTGCCAGCAGCCCGCGGGACAGATCCTACGAGCAGTACTTC.

The V and J genes are TRBV28 and TRBJ2-5, with 7 bases identical to TRBD2. The J call is in doubt because the DNA end fits TRBJ2-7 better. Germline V lookup: CDR1 MDHEN, CDR2 SYDVKM. The CDR3 runs to 14 residues. DNA of the CDR3: TGTGCCAGCAGTATAACCGGGACTACCTACGAGCAGTACTTC. As protein: CASSITGTTYEQYF.

The chain couples TRBV6-5 to TRBJ2-1; tentatively, D is TRBD1 (6 bases). The germline CDR1 and CDR2 sequences are MNHEY and SVGAGI. Between the trimmed V and J ends, which lost 6 bases and 5 bases, there was a span of 11 bases. The CDR3 sequence is 13 residues long. In DNA form, the CDR3 reads TGTGCCAGCAGCCTGGACAGAGACAATGAGCAGTTCTTC. Translated, it gives CASSLDRDNEQFF.

In its sample, this clone was seen a few times. The chain is built from TRBV6-1 and TRBJ2-3; D gene ambiguous. Germline V gene data show CDR1 as MNHNS and CDR2 as SASEGT. This CDR3 is 17 amino acids long. V lost 1 base and J lost 0, with 14 bases in between. Here the CDR3 DNA reads TGTGCCAGCAGTGAAGTAATAACTCCCACTAGCACAGATACGCAGTATTTT. Protein sequence: CASSEVITPTSTDTQYF.

V gene TRBV29-1 combines with J gene TRBJ2-2; TRBD2 is a possible D gene (5 bases). Germline V gene lookup returns CDR1 SQVTM and CDR2 ANQGSEA. The V end was cut by 3 bases, the J end by 7 bases, with 6 bases between. The CDR3 runs 11 residues. This CDR3 is CSVDDYGELFF. Written as DNA, the CDR3 is TGCAGCGTTGATGACTACGGGGAGCTGTTTTTT.

The V call is TRBV6-5, the J call TRBJ2-4; 8 bases map to TRBD2. Germline CDR1 MNHEY, CDR2 SVGAGI. CDR3 length equals 13 residues. V was clipped by 6 bases and J by 10 bases; unmatched bases: 8. CDR3 DNA: TGTGCCAGCAGGGTAGCGGGGAGTGGGATTCAGTACTTC. Protein sequence: CASRVAGSGIQYF.

The chain employs TRBV5-1 and TRBJ2-7; D might be TRBD1 (5 bases). The length of the CDR3 is 13 residues. The germline CDR1 and CDR2 sequences are SGHRS and YFSETQ. The germline V and J ends were trimmed by 3 bases and 3 bases, with 10 bases remaining between them. CDR3 loop: CASSWAGIYEQYF. As DNA, the CDR3 is TGCGCCAGCAGCTGGGCAGGGATCTACGAGCAGTACTTC.

This clone was seen more than once but under ten times. V and J are TRBV7-9 and TRBJ1-4; D gene ambiguous. V dropped 1 base and J dropped 5 bases, with 14 bases sitting between them. This CDR3 region has 16 residues. Germline CDR1 reads SEHNR; CDR2 reads FQNEAQ (reference sequence). In nucleotides, the CDR3 is TGTGCCAGCAGCTTAGGGCCGCGGGGTGTCAATGAAAAACTGTTTTTT. Its protein is CASSLGPRGVNEKLFF.

DNA for the CDR3: TGCGCCAGCAGCCCGGGAGTCCTCTCGGGGAACACTGAAGCTTTCTTT. Its translation: CASSPGVLSGNTEAFF. The chain carries TRBV5-1 and TRBJ1-1; D not certain. The CDR3 extends over 16 amino acids. The germline gives CDR1 SGHRS, CDR2 YFSETQ. Deletions cut 4 bases from V and 1 base from J, with 17 bases between.

The V call is TRBV29-1, the J call TRBJ1-1; 7 bases fit TRBD1. CDR3 length: 16 amino acids. V dropped 6 bases and J dropped 0; count of bases not matched to a gene: 13. Germline loops: CDR1 SQVTM, CDR2 ANQGSEA. CDR3: CSVRTGLGALNTEAFF. The CDR3 DNA reads as TGCAGCGTGAGGACAGGCCTTGGGGCATTGAACACTGAAGCTTTCTTT.

V usage is TRBV7-2 and J usage is TRBJ1-2; D gene uncertain. The V gene's germline CDR1 is SGHTA and CDR2 FQGNSA. This CDR3 comprises 11 residues. V was cut by 5 bases and J by 3 bases, with 4 bases left in between. The CDR3 is CASSQDYGYTF. The DNA for the CDR3 is TGTGCCAGCAGCCAGGACTATGGCTACACCTTC.

To note about this clone: Other DNA sequences in this sample translate to the same CDR3. The chain joins TRBV6-1 to TRBJ1-4, with 8 bases that match TRBD1. Germline V gives CDR1 MNHNS, CDR2 SASEGT. The CDR3 spans 15 residues. Unmatched junction bases numbered 4, after V lost 4 bases and J lost 3 bases. The CDR3: CASSGGTGPNEKLFF. The CDR3 DNA reads as TGTGCCAGCAGTGGAGGGACAGGTCCTAATGAAAAACTGTTTTTT.

Only one count was recorded for this clone. The chain combines TRBV5-1 with TRBJ2-5, with 9 bases identical to TRBD1. V lost 4 bases, J lost 3 bases, and 10 bases stayed unmatched. This CDR3 comprises 16 residues. Germline V gene sequence: CDR1 SGHRS, CDR2 YFSETQ. The CDR3 DNA sequence: TGCGCCAGCAGCGCAACTACAGGGGGCGGAGAAGAGACCCAGTACTTC. Translation: CASSATTGGGEETQYF. Variable domain in full (rest from reference TRBV5-1 and TRBJ2-5): KAGVTQTPRYLIKTRGQQVTLSCSPISGHRSVSWYQQTPGQGLQFLFEYFSETQRNKGNFPGRFSGRQFSNSRSEMNVSTLELGDSALYLCASSATTGGGEETQYFGPGTRLLVL.

The chain has TRBV6-4 and TRBJ1-1; D gene ambiguous. Germline V lookup: CDR1 MRHNA, CDR2 SNTAGT. This CDR3 has 13 residues. Deletions cut 4 bases from V and 8 bases from J, with 14 bases between. The CDR3 region has the DNA TGTGCCAGCAGTGCGGCCTCCAGGTCCGAAGCTTTCTTT. Translation gives CASSAASRSEAFF.

This sequence joins TRBV9 and TRBJ2-7; TRBD1 agrees at 7 bases. CDR1 SGDLS and CDR2 YYNGEE come from the germline V gene. This CDR3 spans 17 amino acids. The V and J ends lost 0 bases and 7 bases, in that order; junction bases with no gene match: 16. CDR3 region: CASSVGTGDSRRLEQYF. The CDR3, as DNA: TGTGCCAGCAGCGTAGGAACAGGGGACAGCCGTAGGCTAGAGCAGTACTTC.

The chain couples TRBV7-6 to TRBJ2-7; possibly TRBD2 for D (5 bases). Germline assignment: CDR1 SGHVS and CDR2 FNYEAQ. This CDR3 is built from 13 residues. The V and J ends lost 2 bases and 3 bases respectively, with 8 bases between them. The CDR3 DNA reads TGTGCCAGCAGCTTATACGGGAACTACGAGCAGTACTTC. Protein: CASSLYGNYEQYF. Together with reference TRBV7-6 and TRBJ2-7, the CDR3 gives the full variable domain: GAGVSQSPRYKVTKRGQDVALRCDPISGHVSLYWYRQALGQGPEFLTYFNYEAQQDKSGLPNDRFSAERPEGSISTLTIQRTEQRDSAMYRCASSLYGNYEQYFGPGTRLTVT.

The table lists this clone with a count of one. This sequence joins TRBV30 and TRBJ2-7, with TRBD1 identical over 7 bases. This CDR3 has 12 amino acids. CDR1 and CDR2 (germline): GTSNPN, SVGIG (reference sequence). The V segment lost 8 bases and the J segment 1 base; nucleotides outside the gene matches: 5. Here the CDR3 DNA reads TGTGCCAGCCAGGGGGATTCCTACGAGCAGTACTTC. Its translation: CASQGDSYEQYF. Full variable domain (outside the CDR3, taken from reference TRBV30 and TRBJ2-7): SQTIHQWPATLVQPVGSPLSLECTVEGTSNPNLYWYRQAAGRGLQLLFYSVGIGQISSEVPQNLSASRPQDRQFILSSKKLLLSDSGFYLCASQGDSYEQYFGPGTRLTVT.